The 19 T cell receptor beta chains presented below share a single source sample, sequenced in a study of metastatic and nonmetastatic thyroid tumors. There were no patients who had received any treatment before thyroid surgery. TCRdb re-called the PCR reads via MiXCR. The sample holds over 30,000 clones; approximately 20% are singletons and the top ten take roughly an eighth. Sequences were obtained from tumor tissue. These TCRs come from a female donor with papillary thyroid cancer or a benign thyroid nodule (not recorded which). Some clones in this sample may be carry-over from other donors' samples.

Concerning this clone: A much larger clone differs from this one at a single base, so this may be a read error. The chain is built from TRBV5-1 and TRBJ2-3; unclear D gene. V dropped 0 bases and J dropped 8 bases, with 16 bases sitting between them. This CDR3 has 15 amino acids. In germline, CDR1 is SGHRS, CDR2 YFSETQ. CDR3 protein: CASSLAPALACTQYF. The CDR3 DNA reads as TGCGCCAGCAGCTTGGCCCCCGCGTTGGCATGTACGCAGTATTTT.

This clone was observed at least ten times. The rearrangement joins TRBV2 to TRBJ2-5; D is perhaps TRBD2 (5 bases). The germline V gene has CDR1 SNHLY and CDR2 FYNNEI. The CDR3 extends over 13 amino acids. Trimming took 10 bases from V and 5 from J, leaving 17 bases between them. CDR3 protein: CATTGLEGETQYF. The CDR3 nucleotides read TGTGCCACAACGGGCCTCGAGGGCGAGACCCAGTACTTC.

This clone was seen only once. The V call is TRBV7-2, the J call TRBJ2-7, with no clear D. V was pared by 0 bases and J by 0 bases, with 6 bases between. The CDR3 has 14 residues. The V gene's germline CDR1 is SGHTA and CDR2 FQGNSA. CDR3 nucleotide sequence: TGTGCCAGCAGCTTAGCGCCTCGCTCCTACGAGCAGTACTTC. Amino acids: CASSLAPRSYEQYF.

This clone has ten or more counts. The chain recombines TRBV11-2 with TRBJ2-5; D uncertain. This CDR3 contains 12 residues. Trimming removed 4 bases from V and 4 bases from J, with 7 bases in between. From germline, CDR1 is SGHAT and CDR2 FQNNGV. The CDR3 nucleotides are TGTGCCAGCAGCTACGGCCCAGAGACCCAGTACTTC. Protein: CASSYGPETQYF.

A single count supports this clone. A single base separates this from a much larger clone, so it may be a read error. The V and J genes are TRBV9 and TRBJ1-4, with D unclear. CDR1 is SGDLS, CDR2 YYNGEE, per germline. The V end lost 4 bases, the J end lost 10 bases, and 11 bases lay between the germline ends. This CDR3 is 12 amino acids long. This CDR3 reads CASSSRARKLFF. CDR3 nucleotides: TGTGCCAGCAGCTCCCGAGCCCGAAAACTGTTTTTT.

This clone was recorded many times. V is TRBV5-1 and J is TRBJ1-6; D is undetermined. The CDR3 has 14 amino acids. Trimming removed 4 bases from V and 9 bases from J, with 14 bases in between. Germline V gives CDR1 SGHRS, CDR2 YFSETQ. CDR3 in DNA: TGCGCCAGCAGCCTCTACGTAGGAAGTTCACCCCTCCACTTT. Its protein product is CASSLYVGSSPLHF.

This clone is large (0.1 to 1%). This CDR3 is CASSEGTGLYGYTF. CDR3 in DNA: TGTGCCAGCAGTGAAGGGACAGGGCTCTATGGCTACACCTTC. The gene calls are TRBV6-1 and TRBJ1-2; TRBD1 aligns across 8 bases. After removal of 1 base from V and 4 bases from J, the junction contained 2 bases not matched to a gene. CDR1 is MNHNS and CDR2 is SASEGT in the germline V gene. The CDR3 covers 14 residues.

A word on this clone: A much larger clone differs from this one at a single base, so this may be a read error. The chain employs TRBV30 and TRBJ2-1; D unresolved. Trimming took off 4 bases at V and 9 bases at J, with 10 bases between the two ends. The CDR3 is made up of 11 amino acids. Germline-derived CDR1 and CDR2 are GTSNPN and SVGIG (reference sequence). The CDR3, as DNA: TGTGCCTGGACCACGGCCTTTGAGCAGTTCTTC. Its translation: CAWTTAFEQFF.

About this clone: Since a much larger clone is just one base distant, this may be a read error. The chain uses TRBV20-1 and TRBJ2-7; 8 bases match TRBD1. This CDR3 has 12 residues. Trimming took 7 bases from V and 7 from J; bases not matched to a gene: 9. Germline V gives CDR1 DFQATT, CDR2 SNEGSKA (reference sequence). CDR3 in amino acids: CSDSTGDKEQYF. The DNA for the CDR3 is TGCAGTGATTCGACAGGGGATAAGGAGCAGTACTTC.

This clone was seen many times. Other DNA sequences in the same sample also yield this CDR3. V and J are TRBV7-2 and TRBJ1-1; D is undetermined. The CDR3 runs 13 residues. Germline V gives CDR1 SGHTA, CDR2 FQGNSA. Trimming cost V 2 bases and J 6 bases, with 10 bases left between them. Here the CDR3 DNA reads TGTGCCAGCAGCTTACGGGGTAGTGCTGAAGCTTTCTTT. This gives the protein CASSLRGSAEAFF.

Concerning this clone itself: It may be a read error: a sequence one base away is much more abundant. The same CDR3 also results from other DNA sequences found in this sample. The chain is built from TRBV4-3 and TRBJ1-5, with no clear D. Germline V CDR1 and CDR2: LGHNA, YSLEER. The CDR3 contains 14 residues. The CDR3 protein is CASSPYAGNQPQHF. For the CDR3, the DNA is TGCGCTAGCAGCCCCTATGCAGGTAATCAGCCCCAGCATTTT.

As for this clone: A much larger clone differs from this one at a single base, so this may be a read error. The chain has TRBV5-1 and TRBJ2-1; 12 positions agree with TRBD1. The CDR3 contains 18 residues. V shed 5 bases and J 4 bases; nucleotides not matched to a gene: 13. Germline assignment: CDR1 SGHRS and CDR2 YFSETQ. The CDR3 region is CASRSLGTGGAAYNEQFF. CDR3 in DNA: TGCGCCAGCAGATCCCTCGGGACAGGGGGCGCGGCTTACAATGAGCAGTTCTTC.

The chain has TRBV5-1 and TRBJ1-2; D not resolved. Germline V gene data show CDR1 as SGHRS and CDR2 as YFSETQ. The CDR3 runs to 15 residues. V was cut by 0 bases and J by 6 bases, with 15 bases left in between. CDR3 DNA sequence: TGCGCCAGCAGCTTGGCCGAGGGTAGGATGGATGGCTACACCTTC. It codes for CASSLAEGRMDGYTF. The full variable domain, rest sourced from reference TRBV5-1 and TRBJ1-2, is KAGVTQTPRYLIKTRGQQVTLSCSPISGHRSVSWYQQTPGQGLQFLFEYFSETQRNKGNFPGRFSGRQFSNSRSEMNVSTLELGDSALYLCASSLAEGRMDGYTFGSGTRLTVV.

This clone was seen a handful of times. One end of the junction does not line up with germline, which may come from a read error. V usage is TRBV6-2 or TRBV6-3 and J usage is TRBJ1-2; TRBD1 matches 7 bases. The CDR3 sequence is 13 residues long. Germline CDR1 reads MNHEY; CDR2 reads SVGEGT. The CDR3: CASSYSNRGGYTF. The CDR3 DNA reads TGTGCCAGCAGTTACTCGAACAGGGGAGGCTACACATTC.

In the case of this clone: An end of the junction differs from the germline gene, which may be a read error. CDR3 coding DNA: TGTGCCAGCATCTTAATGGGGGGCGAGCAGTACTTC. Translated: CASILMGGEQYF. This rearrangement joins TRBV11-2 to TRBJ2-7; tentative D call: TRBD2 (6 bases). The CDR3 is 12 residues long. From germline, CDR1 is SGHAT and CDR2 FQNNGV.

This clone was recorded at least ten times. The V gene is TRBV2, the J gene TRBJ1-3; D might be TRBD1 (6 bases). The ends were cut back, 6 bases at V and 0 bases at J, with 12 bases in the middle. CDR3 size: 15 residues. Germline-derived CDR1 and CDR2 are SNHLY and FYNNEI. Here the CDR3 reads CASRTGTYSGNTIYF. As DNA, the CDR3 is TGTGCCAGCAGAACCGGGACATACTCTGGAAACACCATATATTTT.

This clone was found many times. The chain links TRBV20-1 to TRBJ2-3; 10 bases agree with TRBD1. The CDR3 extends over 15 amino acids. The junction had 13 bases not matched to a gene; V was cut back by 7 bases and J by 6 bases. CDR1 and CDR2 from the germline V gene are DFQATT and SNEGSKA (reference sequence). CDR3: CSVPDRGGPRDTQYF. The CDR3 nucleotides read TGCAGTGTCCCGGACAGGGGGGGACCCCGGGATACGCAGTATTTT.

This clone appeared many times. The V call is TRBV27, the J call TRBJ2-5, with D possibly TRBD2 on 6 matching bases. There are 14 residues in the CDR3. From germline, CDR1 is MNHEY and CDR2 SMNVEV (reference sequence). Between the trimmed V and J ends, which lost 4 bases and 7 bases, there was a span of 16 bases. The chain's CDR3 is CASSSPNRGSTQYF. CDR3 coding DNA: TGTGCCAGCAGTTCCCCCAACCGGGGGTCGACCCAGTACTTC.

The chain carries TRBV4-2 and TRBJ1-1, with D possibly matching TRBD1 (5 bases). Germline values: CDR1 LGHNA, CDR2 YNFKEQ. The CDR3 runs to 15 residues. V was trimmed by 1 base and J by 1 base, leaving 10 bases between them. The CDR3 spells CASSQGRGANTEAFF. The DNA for the CDR3 is TGTGCCAGCAGCCAAGGTAGGGGCGCGAACACTGAAGCTTTCTTT.